This T cell receptor (beta chain) is from a study of shared clonotypes between healthy human individuals. The V end lost 6 bases, the J end lost 8 bases, and 19 bases lay between the germline ends. CDR1 and CDR2 (germline): MDHEN, SYDVKM. This CDR3 is built from 14 residues. HIV-negative, healthy adults without recent acute infections or vaccinations were the donors. Each cell subset's genomic DNA was divided evenly among several immunoSEQ plates. Using around 200 ng DNA, some 30,000 T cell genomes, the sorted-subset replicate PCRs were run. Sequencing used immunoSEQ multiplex PCR; TCRdb keeps in-frame clones, though not all of them. The table records some 790,000 clones, roughly two thirds of them present only once.

Sequenced input: memory CD4+ T cells sorted from blood. Subset of the sample: CD45RA-negative fraction. The rearrangement joins TRBV28 to TRBJ1-2, with TRBD1 as a possible D gene (6 bases). The origin of this receptor is a woman aged 25 to 39 in good health. The CDR3 sequence: CASSRLGQTGGYTF. The CDR3 coding sequence is TGTGCCAGCAGCCGCCTGGGACAAACTGGGGGCTACACCTTC.